This entry is about one TCR beta chain. TCRdb re-analysed the 5' RACE reads in MiXCR, keeping a single row per CDR3 protein. The sample comprises about 64,000 distinct CDR3 sequences, 20% to 25% of which are singletons, and about 17% rests with the top ten. Germline V lookup: CDR1 LGHNA, CDR2 YNFKEQ. CDR3 size: 15 residues. Trimming took 4 bases from V and 4 from J, leaving 17 bases between them. This specimen comes from a study of early T cells in non-severe SARS-CoV-2 infection. About the study: The chains were unpaired, and the sequenced material was bulk RNA from unsorted whole blood.

The specimen was whole blood, collected at baseline. The clonotype comes from an adult who was a healthcare worker with PCR-confirmed SARS-CoV-2 infection or an uninfected control (not recorded which). The genes are TRBV4-2 and TRBJ2-7; possible D gene TRBD1, 8 bases. This chain's CDR3 is CASSPSAGQEYEQYF. The CDR3 DNA sequence: TGTGCCAGCAGCCCATCAGCGGGACAGGAGTACGAGCAGTACTTC.